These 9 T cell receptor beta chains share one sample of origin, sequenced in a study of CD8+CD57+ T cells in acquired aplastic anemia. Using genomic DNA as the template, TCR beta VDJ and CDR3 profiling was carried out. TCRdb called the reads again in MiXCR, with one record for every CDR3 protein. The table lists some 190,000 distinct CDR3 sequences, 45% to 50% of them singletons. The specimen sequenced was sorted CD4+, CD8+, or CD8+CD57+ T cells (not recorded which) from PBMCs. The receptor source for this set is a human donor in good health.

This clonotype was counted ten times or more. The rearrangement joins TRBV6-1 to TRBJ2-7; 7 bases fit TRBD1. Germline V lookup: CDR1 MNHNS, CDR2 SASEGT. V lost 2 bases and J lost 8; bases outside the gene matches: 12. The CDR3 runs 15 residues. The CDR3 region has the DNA TGTGCCAGCAGTGAAACAGGGGACCATAGGTACCAGCAGTACTTC. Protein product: CASSETGDHRYQQYF.

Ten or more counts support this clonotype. CDR3 in amino acids: CASSVADRAGGRNEQFF. The CDR3, as DNA: TGTGCCAGCAGCGTAGCTGACCGGGCGGGAGGGCGCAATGAGCAGTTCTTC. The chain joins TRBV9 to TRBJ2-1, with TRBD2 matching over 9 bases. The CDR3 contains 17 residues. Germline CDR1 and CDR2: SGDLS and YYNGEE. The ends lost 0 bases at V and 6 bases at J; junction bases unmatched: 10.

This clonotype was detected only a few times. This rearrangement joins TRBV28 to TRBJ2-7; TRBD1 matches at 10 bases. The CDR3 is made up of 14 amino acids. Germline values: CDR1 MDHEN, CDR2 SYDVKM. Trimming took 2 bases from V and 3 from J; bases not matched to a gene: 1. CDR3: CASSLGTGVYEQYF. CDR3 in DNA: TGTGCCAGCAGTTTAGGGACAGGGGTCTACGAGCAGTACTTC.

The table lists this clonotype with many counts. The CDR3: CASSLRDAYGYTF. CDR3 nucleotides: TGTGCCAGCAGCCTCCGGGACGCCTATGGCTACACCTTC. The rearrangement uses TRBV5-4 and TRBJ1-2, with D possibly being TRBD1 (5 bases). V was clipped by 4 bases and J by 4 bases, with 11 bases between them. Germline CDR1 SGHNT, CDR2 YYREEE (reference sequence). The CDR3 totals 13 residues.

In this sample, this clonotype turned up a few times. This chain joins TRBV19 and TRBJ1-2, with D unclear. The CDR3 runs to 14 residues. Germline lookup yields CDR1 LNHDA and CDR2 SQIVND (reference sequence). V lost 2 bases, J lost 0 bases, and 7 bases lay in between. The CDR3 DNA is TGTGCCAGTAGTATACAGATAGCTAACTATGGCTACACCTTC. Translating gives CASSIQIANYGYTF.

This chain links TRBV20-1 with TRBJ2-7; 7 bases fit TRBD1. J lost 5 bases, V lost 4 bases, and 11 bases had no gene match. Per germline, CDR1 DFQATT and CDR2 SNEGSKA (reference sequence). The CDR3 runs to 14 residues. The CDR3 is CSATRTGMTNEQYF. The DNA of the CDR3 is TGCAGTGCTACAAGGACAGGTATGACCAACGAGCAGTACTTC.

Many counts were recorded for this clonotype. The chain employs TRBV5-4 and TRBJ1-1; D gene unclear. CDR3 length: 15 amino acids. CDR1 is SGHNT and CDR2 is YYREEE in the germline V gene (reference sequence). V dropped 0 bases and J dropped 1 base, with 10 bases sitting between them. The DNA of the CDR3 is TGTGCCAGCAGCTTGGGCGGCAGGTCGAACACTGAAGCTTTCTTT. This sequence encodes CASSLGGRSNTEAFF.

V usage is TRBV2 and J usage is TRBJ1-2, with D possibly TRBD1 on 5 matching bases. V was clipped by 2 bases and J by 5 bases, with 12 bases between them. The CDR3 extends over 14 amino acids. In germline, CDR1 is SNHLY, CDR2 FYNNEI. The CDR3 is CASSETRQSYGYTF. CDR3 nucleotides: TGTGCCAGCAGTGAAACACGACAGAGTTATGGCTACACCTTC.

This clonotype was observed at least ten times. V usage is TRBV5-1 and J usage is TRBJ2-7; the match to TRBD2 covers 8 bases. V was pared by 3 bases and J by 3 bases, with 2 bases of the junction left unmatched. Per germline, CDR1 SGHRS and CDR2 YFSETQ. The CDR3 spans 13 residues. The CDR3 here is CASSSRGGYEQYF. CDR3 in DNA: TGCGCCAGCAGCTCTCGGGGGGGCTACGAGCAGTACTTC.